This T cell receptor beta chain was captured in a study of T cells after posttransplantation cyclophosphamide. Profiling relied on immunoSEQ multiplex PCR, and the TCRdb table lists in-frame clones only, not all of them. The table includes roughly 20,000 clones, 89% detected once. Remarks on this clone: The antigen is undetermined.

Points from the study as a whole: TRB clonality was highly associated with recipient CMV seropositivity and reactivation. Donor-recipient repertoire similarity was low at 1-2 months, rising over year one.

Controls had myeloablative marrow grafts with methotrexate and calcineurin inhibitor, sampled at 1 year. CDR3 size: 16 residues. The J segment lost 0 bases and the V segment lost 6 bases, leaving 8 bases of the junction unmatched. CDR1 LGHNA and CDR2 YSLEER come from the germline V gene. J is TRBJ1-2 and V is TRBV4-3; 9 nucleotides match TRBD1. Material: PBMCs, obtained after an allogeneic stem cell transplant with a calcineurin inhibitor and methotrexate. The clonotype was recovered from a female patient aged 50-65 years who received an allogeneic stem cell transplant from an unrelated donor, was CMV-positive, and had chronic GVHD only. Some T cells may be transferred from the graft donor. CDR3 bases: TGCGCCAGCAGAAGGGACAGGGCGACGACTAACTATGGCTACACCTTC. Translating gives CASRRDRATTNYGYTF.